Each of the 2 T cell receptor beta chains below was sequenced from the same sample in a study. Cells sorted as Tregs were CD4+, CD25+ and CD127-/low. TCRdb independently ran MiXCR on the 5' RACE reads; one entry per CDR3 protein. The table lists 7,100 or so distinct CDR3 sequences, 73% of them singletons, with about 5% in the top ten. Source material: tumor-infiltrating Tregs sorted from the breast tumor. The receptors were sampled from a female donor with breast cancer.

The chain carries TRBV28 and TRBJ2-7; D is perhaps TRBD1 (6 bases). This CDR3 has 11 amino acids. In germline, CDR1 is MDHEN, CDR2 SYDVKM. Between the trimmed V and J ends, which lost 6 bases and 13 bases, there was a span of 16 bases. The CDR3 region has the DNA TGTGCCAGCAGGTCTCGGGACACCTCATACTTC. It is translated as CASRSRDTSYF.

The chain joins TRBV6-5 to TRBJ1-2, with D uncertain. The V and J ends lost 5 bases and 4 bases respectively, with 20 bases between them. Per germline, CDR1 MNHEY and CDR2 SVGAGI. The CDR3 loop spans 16 amino acids. The CDR3 DNA sequence: TGTGCCAGCAGTACTCGGTCGACTCTCTGGGGCTATGGCTACACCTTC. Translation gives CASSTRSTLWGYGYTF.